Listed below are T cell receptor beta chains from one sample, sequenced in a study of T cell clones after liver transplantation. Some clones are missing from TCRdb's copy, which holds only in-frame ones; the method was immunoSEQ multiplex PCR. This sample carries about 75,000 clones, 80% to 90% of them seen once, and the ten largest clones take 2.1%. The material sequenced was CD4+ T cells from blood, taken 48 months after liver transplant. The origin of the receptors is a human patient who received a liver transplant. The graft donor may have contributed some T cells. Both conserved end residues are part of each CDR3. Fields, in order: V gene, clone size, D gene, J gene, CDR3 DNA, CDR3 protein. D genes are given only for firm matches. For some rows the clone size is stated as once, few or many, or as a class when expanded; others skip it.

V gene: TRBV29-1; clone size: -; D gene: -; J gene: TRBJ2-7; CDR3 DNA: TGCAGCGTTGGGGACAGCGGGAGATCATACGAGCAGTACTTC; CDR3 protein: CSVGDSGRSYEQYF
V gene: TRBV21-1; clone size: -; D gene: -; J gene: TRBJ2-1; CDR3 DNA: TGTGCCAGCAGCAAGGGCCGGGACAGGGGGCGCGGTGAGCAGTTCTTC; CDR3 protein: CASSKGRDRGRGEQFF
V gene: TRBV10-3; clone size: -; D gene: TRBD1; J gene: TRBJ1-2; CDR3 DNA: TGTGCCATCAGTGGGGCAGGGGGTCATGGCTACACCTTC; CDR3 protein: CAISGAGGHGYTF
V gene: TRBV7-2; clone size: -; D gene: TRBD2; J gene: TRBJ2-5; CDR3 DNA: TGTGCCAGCAGCTTAGGTGCGGGAGTGGAGGAGACCCAGTACTTC; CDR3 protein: CASSLGAGVEETQYF
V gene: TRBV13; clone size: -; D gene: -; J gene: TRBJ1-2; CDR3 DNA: TGTGCCAGCAGCTTAGAGGAACAGGGAGCTAACTATGGCTACACCTTC; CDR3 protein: CASSLEEQGANYGYTF
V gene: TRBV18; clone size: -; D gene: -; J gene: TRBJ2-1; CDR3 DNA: TGTGCCAGCTCACCAAATGACTGGCACAATGAGCAGTTCTTC; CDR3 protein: CASSPNDWHNEQFF
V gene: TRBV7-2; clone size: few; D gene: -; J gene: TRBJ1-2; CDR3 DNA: TGTGCCAGCAGCTCTAGGGTCGTGGGCTACACCTTC; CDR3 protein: CASSSRVVGYTF
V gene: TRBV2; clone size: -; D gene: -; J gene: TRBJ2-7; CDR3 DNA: TGTGCCAGCAGGGGGACTGTTACTTACGAGCAGTACTTC; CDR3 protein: CASRGTVTYEQYF
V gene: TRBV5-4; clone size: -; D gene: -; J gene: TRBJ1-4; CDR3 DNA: TGTGCCAGCAGCTTCTACGGACAGCCTAATGAAAAACTGTTTTTT; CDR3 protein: CASSFYGQPNEKLFF
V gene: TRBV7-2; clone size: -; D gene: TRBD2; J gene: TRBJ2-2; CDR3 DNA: TGTGCCAGCAGCTTATTTCGGATGGCGGGAGGGACCGGGGAGCTGTTTTTT; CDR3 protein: CASSLFRMAGGTGELFF
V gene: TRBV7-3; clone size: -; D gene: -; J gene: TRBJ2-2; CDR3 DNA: TGTGCCAGCAGCTTCTTGGGAGCCGCGAACACCGGGGAGCTGTTTTTT; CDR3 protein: CASSFLGAANTGELFF
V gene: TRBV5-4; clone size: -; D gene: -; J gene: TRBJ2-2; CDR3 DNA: TGTGCCAGCAGCTTCGGGGAGCTGTTTTTT; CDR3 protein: CASSFGELFF
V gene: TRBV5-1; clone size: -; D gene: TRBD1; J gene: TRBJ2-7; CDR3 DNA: TGCGCCAGCAGCTGGCAGACAGGGGGTTTCGGCGAGCAGTACTTC; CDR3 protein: CASSWQTGGFGEQYF
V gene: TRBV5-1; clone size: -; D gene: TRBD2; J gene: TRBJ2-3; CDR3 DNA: TGCGCCAGCAGCTCCACTAGCGGAGGGGGCACAGATACGCAGTATTTT; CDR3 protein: CASSSTSGGGTDTQYF
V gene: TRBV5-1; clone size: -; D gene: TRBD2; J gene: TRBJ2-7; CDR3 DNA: TGCGCCAGCAGCTTCGGACTAGCGGAGCCCTACGAGCAGTACTTC; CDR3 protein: CASSFGLAEPYEQYF
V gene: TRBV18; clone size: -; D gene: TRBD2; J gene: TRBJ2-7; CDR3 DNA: TGTGCCAGCTCACAGTCGGGAGGGCCCTACGAGCAGTACTTC; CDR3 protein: CASSQSGGPYEQYF
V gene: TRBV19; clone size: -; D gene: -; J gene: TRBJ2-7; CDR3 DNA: TGTGCCAGTAGTATACGCGGCCTGCGGGGGCACTACGAGCAGTACTTC; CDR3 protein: CASSIRGLRGHYEQYF
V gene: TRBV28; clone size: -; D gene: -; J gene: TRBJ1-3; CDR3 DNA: TGTGCCAGCACCCGGGGGGGGGCGGTTGATGGAAACACCATATATTTT; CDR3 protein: CASTRGGAVDGNTIYF
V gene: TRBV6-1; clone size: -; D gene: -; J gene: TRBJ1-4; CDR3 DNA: TGTGCCAGCAGTGAGCGGACAGTAGCAACTAATGAAAAACTGTTTTTT; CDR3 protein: CASSERTVATNEKLFF
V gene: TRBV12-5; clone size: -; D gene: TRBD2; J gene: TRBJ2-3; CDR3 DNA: TGTGCTAGTGGTTTGGGGACTAGCGGCGAGGGGACGCAGTATTTT; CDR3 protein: CASGLGTSGEGTQYF
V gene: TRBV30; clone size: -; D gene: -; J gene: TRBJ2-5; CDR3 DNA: TGTGCCTGGAGTGGGGGGGCGAGAGAGACCCAGTACTTC; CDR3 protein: CAWSGGARETQYF
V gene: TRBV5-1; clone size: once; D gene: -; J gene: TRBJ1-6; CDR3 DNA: TGCGCCAGCAGCTTGGGGCAGGGATCACCCCTCCACTTT; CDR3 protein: CASSLGQGSPLHF
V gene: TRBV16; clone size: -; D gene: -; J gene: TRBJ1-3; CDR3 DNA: TGTGCCAGCAGCCAATCAGGGACAACACCTGGAAACACCATATATTTT; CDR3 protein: CASSQSGTTPGNTIYF
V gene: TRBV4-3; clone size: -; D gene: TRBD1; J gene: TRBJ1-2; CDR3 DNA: TGCGCCAGCAGCCAAGCCGGGACAGGGGGCGGTGGCTACACCTTC; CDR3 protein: CASSQAGTGGGGYTF
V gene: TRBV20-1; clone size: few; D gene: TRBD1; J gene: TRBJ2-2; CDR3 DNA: TGCAGTGCTTCGCCGGGACAGGGGTTGTTTTTT; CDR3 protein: CSASPGQGLFF
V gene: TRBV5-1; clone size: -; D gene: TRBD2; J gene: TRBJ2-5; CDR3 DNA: TGCGCCAGCAGCAAGACTAGCGCCGGGGAGACCCAGTACTTC; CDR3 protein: CASSKTSAGETQYF
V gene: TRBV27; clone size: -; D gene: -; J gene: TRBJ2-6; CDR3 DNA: TGTGCCAGCAGTTTCTTATCTGGGGCCAACGTCCTGACTTTC; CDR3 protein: CASSFLSGANVLTF
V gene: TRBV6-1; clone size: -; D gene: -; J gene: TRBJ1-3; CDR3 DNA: TGTGCCAGCGGTAATAGCAACACCATATATTTT; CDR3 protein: CASGNSNTIYF
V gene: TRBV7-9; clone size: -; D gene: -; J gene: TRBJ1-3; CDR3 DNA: TGTGCCAGCAGCCCAACCGGGTCTCGCTCTGGAAACACCATATATTTT; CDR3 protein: CASSPTGSRSGNTIYF
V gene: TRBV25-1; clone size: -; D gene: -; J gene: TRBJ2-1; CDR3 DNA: TGTGCCAGCAGTGAATATGGCGATGAGCAGTTCTTC; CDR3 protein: CASSEYGDEQFF
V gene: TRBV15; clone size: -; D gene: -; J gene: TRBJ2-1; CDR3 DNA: TGTGCCACCAGCAGGGGAGGCAGGACAGAGTACAATGAGCAGTTCTTC; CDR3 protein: CATSRGGRTEYNEQFF
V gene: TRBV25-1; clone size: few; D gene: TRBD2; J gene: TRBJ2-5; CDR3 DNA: TGTGCCAGCAGTGATCAGACTAGCGGGGGAAAGACCCAGTACTTC; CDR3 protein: CASSDQTSGGKTQYF
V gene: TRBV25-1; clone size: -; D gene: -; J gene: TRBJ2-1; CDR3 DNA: TGTGCCAGCAGTGAATATAAGGGCAAAGATGAGCAGTTCTTC; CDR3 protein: CASSEYKGKDEQFF
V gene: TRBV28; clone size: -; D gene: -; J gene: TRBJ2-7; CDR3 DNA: TGTGCCAGCAGCCTTATCGGGGATCCCTTGCCCTACGAGCAGTACTTC; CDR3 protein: CASSLIGDPLPYEQYF
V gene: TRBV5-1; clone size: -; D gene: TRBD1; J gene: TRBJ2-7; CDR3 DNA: TGCGCCAGCAGCTTGAAGGCACCGGACAGGGACAACGAGCAGTACTTC; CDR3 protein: CASSLKAPDRDNEQYF
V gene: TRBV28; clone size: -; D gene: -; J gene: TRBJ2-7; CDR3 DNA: TGTGCCAGCAGTTCGTGGTCTATGGACGAGCAGTACTTC; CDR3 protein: CASSSWSMDEQYF
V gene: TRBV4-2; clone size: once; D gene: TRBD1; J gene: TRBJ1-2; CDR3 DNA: TGTGCCAGCAGCCAGGGGACAGGGGAGACATACTCTTATGGCTACACCTTC; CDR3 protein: CASSQGTGETYSYGYTF
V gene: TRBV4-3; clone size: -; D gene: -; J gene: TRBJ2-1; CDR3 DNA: TGCGCCAGCAGCCCCTCCCGAGCTGAGCAGTTCTTC; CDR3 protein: CASSPSRAEQFF
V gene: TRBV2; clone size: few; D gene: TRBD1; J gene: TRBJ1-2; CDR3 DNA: TGTGCCAGCAGGAGATGGGACAGCGCTAACTATGGCTACACCTTC; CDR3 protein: CASRRWDSANYGYTF
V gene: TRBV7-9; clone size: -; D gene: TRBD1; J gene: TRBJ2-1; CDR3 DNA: TGTGCCAGCAGTACGGACAGGTCCAATGAGCAGTTCTTC; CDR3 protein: CASSTDRSNEQFF
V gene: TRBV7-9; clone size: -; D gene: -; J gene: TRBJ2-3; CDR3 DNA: TGTGCCAGCAGCCCAGTGGGCCGGTGGGGCACAGATACGCAGTATTTT; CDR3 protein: CASSPVGRWGTDTQYF
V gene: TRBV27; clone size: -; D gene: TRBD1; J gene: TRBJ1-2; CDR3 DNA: TGTGCCAGCAGTTCCCCCCGACAGGGACACTATGGCTACACCTTC; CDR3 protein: CASSSPRQGHYGYTF
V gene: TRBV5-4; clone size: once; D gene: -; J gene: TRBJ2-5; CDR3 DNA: TGTGCCAGCAGCTTGGCGTTGGAGACCCAGTACTTC; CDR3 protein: CASSLALETQYF
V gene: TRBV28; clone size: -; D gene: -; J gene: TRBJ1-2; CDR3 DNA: TGTGCCAGCAGTATCAGAGCCCAGGAAGGCTACACCTTC; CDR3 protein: CASSIRAQEGYTF
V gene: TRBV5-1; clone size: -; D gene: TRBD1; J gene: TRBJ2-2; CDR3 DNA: TGCGCCAGCAGCACCCGACAGGGTAACACCGGGGAGCTGTTTTTT; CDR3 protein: CASSTRQGNTGELFF
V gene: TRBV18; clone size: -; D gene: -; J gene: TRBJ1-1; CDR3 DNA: TGTGCCAGCTCACCAGCAGAAAACACTGAAGCTTTCTTT; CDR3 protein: CASSPAENTEAFF
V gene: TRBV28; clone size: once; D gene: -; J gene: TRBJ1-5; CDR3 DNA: TGTGCCAGCAGATTAGGACAGTTCAATCAGCCCCAGCATTTT; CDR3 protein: CASRLGQFNQPQHF
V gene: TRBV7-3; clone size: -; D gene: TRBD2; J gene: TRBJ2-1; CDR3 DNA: TGTGCCAGCAGCCGCCTTGGGCTAGCGGGAGGATCTACCCTTAATGAGCAGTTCTTC; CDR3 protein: CASSRLGLAGGSTLNEQFF
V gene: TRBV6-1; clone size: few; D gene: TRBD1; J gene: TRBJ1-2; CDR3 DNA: TGTGCCAGCAGTGAATACTTTGGGGACAGGGCCCCCTACGGCTACACCTTC; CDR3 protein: CASSEYFGDRAPYGYTF
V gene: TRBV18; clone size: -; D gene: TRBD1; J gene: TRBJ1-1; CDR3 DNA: TGTGCCAGCTCACCATCTCCACAGGGGGGAGGGCGAGCTTTCTTT; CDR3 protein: CASSPSPQGGGRAFF
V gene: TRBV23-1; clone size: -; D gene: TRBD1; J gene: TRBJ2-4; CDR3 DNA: TGCGCCAGCAGCCGCCGCCTGGGACAGGGGGTGTCCACCATTCAAATTCAGTACTTC; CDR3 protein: CASSRRLGQGVSTIQIQYF
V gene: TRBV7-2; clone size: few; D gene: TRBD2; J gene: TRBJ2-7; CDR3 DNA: TGTGCCAGCAGCCCTGGGACTAGCTTGGGGGAGCAGTACTTC; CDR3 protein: CASSPGTSLGEQYF
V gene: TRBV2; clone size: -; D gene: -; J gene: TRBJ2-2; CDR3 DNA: TGTGCCAGCAAAGAGTTGGGGGAAATAACCACCGGGGAGCTGTTTTTT; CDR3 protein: CASKELGEITTGELFF
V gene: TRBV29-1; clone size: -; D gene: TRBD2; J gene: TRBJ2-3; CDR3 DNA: TGCAGCGTGGACGCTAGCGGGAGGCTTTTATACACAGATACGCAGTATTTT; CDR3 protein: CSVDASGRLLYTDTQYF
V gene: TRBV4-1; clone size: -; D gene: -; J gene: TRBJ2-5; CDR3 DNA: TGCGCCAGCAGCCAGAGGCAGGGATCGGGAGAGACCCAGTACTTC; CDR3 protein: CASSQRQGSGETQYF
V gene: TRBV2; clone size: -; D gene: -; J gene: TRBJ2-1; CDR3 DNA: TGTGCCAGCAGTCCTACAGGGGTCCGGGGGCCTGAGAATGAGCAGTTCTTC; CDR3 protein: CASSPTGVRGPENEQFF
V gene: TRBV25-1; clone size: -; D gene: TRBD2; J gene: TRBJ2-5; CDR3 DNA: TGTGCCAGCAGTGAATCAGGGAGGGGCCTTCAAGAGACCCAGTACTTC; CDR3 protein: CASSESGRGLQETQYF